This T cell receptor (beta chain) was observed in a study of beta chain features in type 1 diabetes. Study information: The patient and healthy donor groups were comparable for age, gender and cell yields.

This clone occurred a few times. The whole isolated RNA underwent reverse transcription, so sequencing captured expressed TCRB transcripts. The data were produced by immunoSEQ multiplex PCR, yet TCRdb's version contains in-frame clones alone and is incomplete. The sample has 250,000 to 300,000 clones; 7% to 9% are singletons. Trimming took 5 bases from V and 7 from J; bases not matched to a gene: 8. Germline V gives CDR1 SGHTA, CDR2 FQGNSA. The CDR3 covers 15 residues. This clonotype originated in a young woman in good health. The sample was central memory CD4+ T cells from blood. The V gene is TRBV7-2, the J gene TRBJ2-1; 10 bases line up with TRBD1. The CDR3 region has the DNA TGTGCCAGCAGCGATCCGGGACAGGGGCTAAATGAGCAGTTCTTC. Amino acids: CASSDPGQGLNEQFF.